A single sample is the source of the 25 T cell receptor beta chains below, sequenced in a study of T cell responses to AZD1222 COVID-19 vaccine. Using immunoSEQ multiplex PCR, the repertoire was profiled, and TCRdb retains in-frame clones only, with some absent. The sample records about 140,000 clones, just over 85% being singletons. Sequencing was performed on peripheral blood, taken on day 0 of AZD1222 vaccination. The receptors derive from an adult in good health.

This chain joins TRBV30 and TRBJ1-5; TRBD1 matches 7 bases. Germline loops: CDR1 GTSNPN, CDR2 SVGIG (reference sequence). The CDR3 length is 14 residues. V shed 1 base, J shed 2 bases, and the junction held 2 bases outside the gene matches. CDR3 nucleotide sequence: TGTGCCTGGAGTGAGGGGGCGGGCAATCAGCCCCAGCATTTT. Amino acids: CAWSEGAGNQPQHF.

This CDR3 is CASSIDRIGGYEQYF. The CDR3 DNA follows: TGTGCCAGTAGTATAGATCGAATAGGGGGCTACGAGCAGTACTTC. The chain uses TRBV19 and TRBJ2-7; a possible D gene is TRBD1 (6 bases). The germline V and J ends were trimmed by 0 bases and 3 bases, with 12 bases remaining between them. The CDR3 is 15 residues long. Germline assignment: CDR1 LNHDA and CDR2 SQIVND (reference sequence).

The V gene is TRBV6-5, the J gene TRBJ2-7; 11 nucleotides agree with TRBD2. V shed 2 bases and J 0 bases; nucleotides not matched to a gene: 3. Germline values: CDR1 MNHEY, CDR2 SVGAGI. CDR3 length: 16 residues. CDR3 amino acids: CASSYPTSGNSYEQYF. The CDR3 DNA is TGTGCCAGCAGTTACCCGACTAGCGGGAACTCCTACGAGCAGTACTTC.

J is TRBJ2-7 and V is TRBV24-1, with D perhaps TRBD1 (6 bases). This CDR3 comprises 15 residues. In germline, CDR1 is KGHDR, CDR2 SFDVKD. Trimming took 7 bases from V and 0 from J, leaving 15 bases between them. CDR3 DNA sequence: TGTGCCACCAGCCCGGACAGAGAGTTCTCCTACGAGCAGTACTTC. The encoded protein is CATSPDREFSYEQYF.

CDR3 sequence (DNA): TGCACCAGCAGCCAACCCCGTAACACCATATATTTT. As protein: CTSSQPRNTIYF. This chain connects TRBV1 to TRBJ1-3. TRBV1 counts as a pseudogene. This CDR3 is built from 12 residues.

CDR3 nucleotide sequence: TGTGCCAGCAAGGCAGGGTCGAACACCGGGGAGCTGTTTTTT. This encodes CASKAGSNTGELFF. This rearrangement joins TRBV6-5 to TRBJ2-2; possible D gene TRBD1, 5 bases. Trimming left V 7 bases short and J 0 bases short, with 9 bases between. The germline V gene has CDR1 MNHEY and CDR2 SVGAGI. This CDR3 has 14 residues.

J is TRBJ2-3 and V is TRBV6-5; 8 nucleotides align to TRBD1. Per germline, CDR1 MNHEY and CDR2 SVGAGI. The CDR3 extends over 14 amino acids. V shed 6 bases and J 4 bases; nucleotides not matched to a gene: 6. CDR3 residues: CASSTGGGADTQYF. Written as DNA, the CDR3 is TGTGCCAGCAGCACAGGGGGTGGCGCAGATACGCAGTATTTT.

V and J are TRBV7-2 and TRBJ1-1; D is undetermined. The CDR3 consists of 14 residues. Germline lookup yields CDR1 SGHTA and CDR2 FQGNSA. The germline V and J ends were trimmed by 0 bases and 10 bases, with 15 bases remaining between them. The CDR3 DNA sequence: TGTGCCAGCAGCTTAGCCCGGGAGGCGGGTGGAGCTTTCTTT. Protein: CASSLAREAGGAFF. The full variable domain, rest sourced from reference TRBV7-2 and TRBJ1-1, is GAGVSQSPSNKVTEKGKDVELRCDPISGHTALYWYRQSLGQGLEFLIYFQGNSAPDKSGLPSDRFSAERTGGSVSTLTIQRTQQEDSAVYLCASSLAREAGGAFFGQGTRLTVV.

This clone was counted a single time. This chain connects TRBV29-1 to TRBJ1-2, with a possible D match to TRBD1 (5 bases). Deletions cut 3 bases from V and 4 bases from J, with 12 bases between. Germline assignment: CDR1 SQVTM and CDR2 ANQGSEA. The CDR3 runs to 13 residues. This CDR3 reads CSVDLGGAYGYTF. The DNA of the CDR3 is TGCAGCGTTGACTTGGGCGGGGCCTATGGCTACACCTTC.

The rearrangement links TRBV12-3 or TRBV12-4 to TRBJ1-1; D gene uncertain. CDR3 length equals 13 residues. Trimming took off 2 bases at V and 2 bases at J, with 6 bases between the two ends. CDR3 region: CASSLYINTEAFF. The DNA of the CDR3 is TGTGCCAGCAGTTTATACATTAACACTGAAGCTTTCTTT.

The CDR3 sequence is CASSPGGRAYEQYF. The CDR3 nucleotides read TGTGCCAGCAGTCCAGGGGGTAGAGCCTACGAGCAGTACTTC. This rearrangement joins TRBV28 to TRBJ2-7; 7 bases fit TRBD1. CDR1 MDHEN and CDR2 SYDVKM come from the germline V gene. J gave up 2 bases and V 5 bases, and 6 bases lay outside the gene matches. This CDR3 spans 14 amino acids.

This sequence joins TRBV29-1 and TRBJ1-2; D ambiguous. The CDR3 is made up of 9 amino acids. Germline V lookup: CDR1 SQVTM, CDR2 ANQGSEA. Trimming stripped 6 bases from V and 8 bases from J, with 7 bases between. Written as DNA, the CDR3 is TGCAGCGTGAGGGAAGGCTACACCTTC. It is translated as CSVREGYTF.

The chain uses TRBV11-3 and TRBJ2-7; D unclear. The CDR3 has 12 amino acids. Germline CDR1 and CDR2: SGHNT and YENEEA. Trimming stripped 3 bases from V and 3 bases from J, with 6 bases between. CDR3 sequence (DNA): TGTGCCAGCAGCTTGTCCGGCTACGAGCAGTACTTC. Translated, it gives CASSLSGYEQYF. The entire variable domain, with the rest obtained from reference TRBV11-3 and TRBJ2-7, is as follows: EAGVVQSPRYKIIEKKQPVAFWCNPISGHNTLYWYLQNLGQGPELLIRYENEEAVDDSQLPKDRFSAERLKGVDSTLKIQPAELGDSAVYLCASSLSGYEQYFGPGTRLTVT.

The J gene is TRBJ1-6, the V gene TRBV5-6, with 11 bases that match TRBD1. V trimming: 5 bases; J trimming: 3 bases; junction bases outside the gene matches: 4. The CDR3 is 16 residues long. The V gene's germline CDR1 is SGHDT and CDR2 YYEEEE. This CDR3 reads CASSPGQGDYNSPLHF. CDR3 coding DNA: TGTGCCAGCAGTCCGGGACAGGGGGACTATAATTCACCCCTCCACTTT.

The chain is built from TRBV28 and TRBJ2-1; TRBD2 matches at 13 bases. V was clipped by 5 bases and J by 2 bases; unmatched bases: 3. Germline lookup yields CDR1 MDHEN and CDR2 SYDVKM. This CDR3 is 16 amino acids long. As DNA, the CDR3 is TGTGCCAGCAGTAGGACTAGCGGGAGTACCTACAATGAGCAGTTCTTC. It translates to CASSRTSGSTYNEQFF.

The chain carries TRBV14 and TRBJ2-7; the D gene is possibly TRBD2 (8 bases). This CDR3 comprises 15 residues. Germline CDR1 is SGHDN and CDR2 is FVKESK. Trimming stripped 3 bases from V and 7 bases from J, with 19 bases between. CDR3 DNA sequence: TGTGCCAGCAGCCACTCGGGAGGGGGCTTATGGGAGCAGTACTTC. Translated: CASSHSGGGLWEQYF.

The rearrangement links TRBV30 to TRBJ1-2; D perhaps matches TRBD1 (6 bases). The germline V gene has CDR1 GTSNPN and CDR2 SVGIG (reference sequence). The ends were cut back, 3 bases at V and 10 bases at J, with 15 bases in the middle. This CDR3 has 12 residues. The CDR3, as DNA: TGTGCCTGGAGCGGACAGTCCCTGATCTACACCTTC. This codes for CAWSGQSLIYTF. The entire variable domain, with the rest obtained from reference TRBV30 and TRBJ1-2, is as follows: SQTIHQWPATLVQPVGSPLSLECTVEGTSNPNLYWYRQAAGRGLQLLFYSVGIGQISSEVPQNLSASRPQDRQFILSSKKLLLSDSGFYLCAWSGQSLIYTFGSGTRLTVV.

In this sample, this clone turned up once. The chain carries TRBV4-1 and TRBJ2-2; D uncertain. The ends were cut back, 4 bases at V and 2 bases at J, with 11 bases in the middle. The germline V gene encodes CDR1 MGHRA and CDR2 YSYEKL. CDR3 length: 15 residues. CDR3 coding DNA: TGCGCCAGCAGCCCGGGCCCTTATAACACCGGGGAGCTGTTTTTT. This encodes CASSPGPYNTGELFF.

This clone was counted once. The chain couples TRBV9 to TRBJ1-1; D unresolved. The V and J ends lost 1 base and 1 base respectively, with 8 bases between them. This CDR3 region has 14 residues. The germline gives CDR1 SGDLS, CDR2 YYNGEE. The CDR3 coding sequence is TGTGCCAGCAGCGTATCCGAGGCGAACACTGAAGCTTTCTTT. Its protein product is CASSVSEANTEAFF.

The chain uses TRBV20-1 and TRBJ1-4; D is ambiguous. CDR1 and CDR2 (germline): DFQATT, SNEGSKA (reference sequence). The CDR3 has 11 amino acids. V was trimmed by 6 bases and J by 5 bases, leaving 7 bases between them. CDR3 residues: CSAPLNEKLFF. In nucleotides, the CDR3 is TGCAGTGCACCTTTGAATGAAAAACTGTTTTTT.

J is TRBJ2-7 and V is TRBV11-1; 7 nucleotides agree with TRBD1. Germline trimming cut 0 bases from V and 2 bases from J; bases unmatched to any gene: 1. CDR1 and CDR2 from the germline V gene are SGHAT and FQDESV (reference sequence). This CDR3 region has 14 residues. Here the CDR3 reads CASSLAGTAYEQYF. CDR3 nucleotides: TGTGCCAGCAGCTTAGCGGGGACAGCCTACGAGCAGTACTTC. Full variable domain (outside the CDR3, taken from reference TRBV11-1 and TRBJ2-7): EAEVAQSPRYKITEKSQAVAFWCDPISGHATLYWYRQILGQGPELLVQFQDESVVDDSQLPKDRFSAERLKGVDSTLKIQPAELGDSAMYLCASSLAGTAYEQYFGPGTRLTVT.

This clone occurred a few times. This chain uses TRBV11-2 with TRBJ2-7; TRBD1 might be the D (6 bases). V lost 3 bases and J 6 bases, leaving 9 bases between the germline ends. The CDR3 has 12 amino acids. Looked up from germline, CDR1 is SGHAT and CDR2 is FQNNGV. The CDR3 DNA follows: TGTGCCAGCAGCTTTTTCAGGGGCGAGCAGTACTTC. Residues: CASSFFRGEQYF.

The chain combines TRBV10-3 with TRBJ2-1; TRBD1 matches 9 bases. The CDR3 covers 16 residues. CDR1 and CDR2 from the germline V gene are ENHRY and SYGVKD. V was pared by 6 bases and J by 4 bases, with 10 bases of the junction left unmatched. CDR3 in DNA: TGTGCCATCAGATCGAGCAAGGGACAGGGATACAATGAGCAGTTCTTC. Its protein is CAIRSSKGQGYNEQFF.

J is TRBJ2-1 and V is TRBV19; D possibly matches TRBD1 or TRBD2 (5 bases each). In germline, CDR1 is LNHDA, CDR2 SQIVND (reference sequence). This CDR3 contains 14 residues. V was clipped by 4 bases and J by 6 bases, with 13 bases between them. The DNA for the CDR3 is TGTGCCAGTAGTAGCCGTGGGGGACGCAATGAGCAGTTCTTC. It codes for CASSSRGGRNEQFF.

The chain links TRBV3-1 (or the pseudogene TRBV3-2) to TRBJ2-3; D possibly uses TRBD1 or TRBD2 (5 bases each). The CDR3 length is 14 residues. Germline V gene sequence: CDR1 LGHDT, CDR2 YNNKEL (reference sequence). Trimming stripped 4 bases from V and 4 bases from J, with 12 bases between. The CDR3: CASSPGASSDTQYF. As DNA, the CDR3 is TGTGCCAGCAGCCCCGGGGCTAGCTCAGATACGCAGTATTTT.